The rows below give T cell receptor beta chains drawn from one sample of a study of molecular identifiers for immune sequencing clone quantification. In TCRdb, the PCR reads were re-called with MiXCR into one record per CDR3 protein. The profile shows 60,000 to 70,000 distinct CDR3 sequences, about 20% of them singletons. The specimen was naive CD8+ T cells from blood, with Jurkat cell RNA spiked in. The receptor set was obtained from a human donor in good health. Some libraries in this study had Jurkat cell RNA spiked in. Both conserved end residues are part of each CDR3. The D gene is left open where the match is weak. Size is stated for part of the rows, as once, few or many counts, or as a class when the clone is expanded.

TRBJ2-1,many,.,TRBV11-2,CASSRGPNEQFF,TGTGCCAGCAGCCGCGGACCAAATGAGCAGTTCTTC
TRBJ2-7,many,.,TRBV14,CASSQRRDTYEQYF,TGTGCCAGCAGCCAACGGCGGGATACCTACGAGCAGTACTTC
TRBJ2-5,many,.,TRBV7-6,CASSLASQETQYF,TGTGCCAGCAGCTTAGCATCTCAAGAGACCCAGTACTTC
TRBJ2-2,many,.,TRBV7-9,CASSLFNGELFF,TGTGCCAGCAGCTTGTTTAACGGGGAGCTGTTTTTT
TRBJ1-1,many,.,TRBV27,CASSLTGYTEAFF,TGTGCCAGCAGTCTAACAGGGTACACTGAAGCTTTCTTT
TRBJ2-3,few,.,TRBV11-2,CASSPPGSSTDTQYF,TGTGCCAGCAGCCCGCCAGGATCTAGCACAGATACGCAGTATTTT
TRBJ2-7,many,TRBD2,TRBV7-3,CASSSGGGSYEQYF,TGTGCCAGCAGCTCCGGCGGGGGCTCCTACGAGCAGTACTTC
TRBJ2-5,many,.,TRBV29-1,CSVEDHSRQGETQYF,TGCAGCGTTGAAGATCACTCCCGGCAGGGCGAGACCCAGTACTTC
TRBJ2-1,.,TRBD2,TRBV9,CASSVAASGRYGGSYNEQFF,TGTGCCAGCAGCGTAGCTGCATCCGGGAGGTATGGTGGGTCCTACAATGAGCAGTTCTTC
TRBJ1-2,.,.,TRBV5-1,CASSLGLLPGYGYTF,TGCGCCAGCAGCTTGGGGCTCCTTCCAGGATATGGCTACACCTTC
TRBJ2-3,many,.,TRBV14,CASSHIGSYTDTQYF,TGTGCCAGCAGCCATATCGGATCGTACACAGATACGCAGTATTTT
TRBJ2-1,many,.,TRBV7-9,CASSLDQNNEQFF,TGTGCCAGCAGCTTAGACCAAAACAATGAGCAGTTCTTC
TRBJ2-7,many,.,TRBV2,CASSLGDEQYF,TGTGCCAGCAGTTTGGGGGACGAGCAGTACTTC
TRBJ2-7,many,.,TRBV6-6,CASSHGSSYEQYF,TGTGCCAGCAGTCACGGTAGCTCCTACGAGCAGTACTTC
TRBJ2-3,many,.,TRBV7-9,CASTKDIRTDTQYF,TGTGCCAGCACCAAGGACATTCGCACAGATACGCAGTATTTT
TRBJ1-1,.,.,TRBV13,CASSSGNTEAFF,TGTGCCAGCAGCTCGGGTAACACTGAAGCTTTCTTT
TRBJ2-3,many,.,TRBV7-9,CASSNPLVLEDTQYF,TGTGCCAGCAGCAATCCACTAGTTCTGGAAGATACGCAGTATTTT
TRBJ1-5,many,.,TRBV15,CATSREQGTTNQPQHF,TGTGCCACCAGCAGAGAACAGGGAACTACCAATCAGCCCCAGCATTTT
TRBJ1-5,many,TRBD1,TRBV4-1,CASSHITQGAYQPQHF,TGCGCCAGCAGCCACATAACGCAGGGGGCTTATCAGCCCCAGCATTTT
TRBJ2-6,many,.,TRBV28,CASRSGANVLTF,TGTGCCAGCAGATCTGGGGCCAACGTCCTGACTTTC
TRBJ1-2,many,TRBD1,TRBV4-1,CASSARQGTGYTF,TGCGCCAGCAGCGCCCGACAGGGGACCGGCTACACCTTC
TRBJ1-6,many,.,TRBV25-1,CASSVGSLLSPLHF,TGTGCCAGCAGTGTCGGCAGCCTTCTTTCACCCCTCCACTTT
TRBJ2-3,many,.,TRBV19,CASSIDPRVWDTQYF,TGTGCCAGTAGTATAGATCCCAGGGTCTGGGATACGCAGTATTTT
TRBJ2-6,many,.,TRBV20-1,CSAGGPNGGSHDSSGANVLTF,TGCAGTGCGGGGGGCCCTAACGGCGGGAGCCACGATAGCTCTGGGGCCAACGTCCTGACTTTC
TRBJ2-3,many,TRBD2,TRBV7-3,CASSSAGGGADTQYF,TGTGCCAGCAGCTCCGCGGGAGGGGGGGCAGATACGCAGTATTTT
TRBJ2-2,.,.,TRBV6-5,CAGSYFPQGELFF,TGTGCCGGCAGCTACTTTCCCCAGGGGGAGCTGTTTTTT
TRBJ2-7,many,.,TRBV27,CASSLSRSYEQYF,TGTGCCAGCAGTTTATCCCGGTCCTACGAGCAGTACTTC
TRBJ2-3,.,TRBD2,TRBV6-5,CASSETGLAGESDTQYF,TGTGCCAGCAGTGAAACCGGACTAGCGGGTGAATCAGATACGCAGTATTTT
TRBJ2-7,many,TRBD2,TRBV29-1,CSVVGLAASYEQYF,TGCAGCGTAGTCGGACTAGCGGCCTCCTACGAGCAGTACTTC
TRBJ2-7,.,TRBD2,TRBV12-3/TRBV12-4,CANSYGLAVHTYEQYF,TGTGCCAACAGCTATGGACTAGCGGTCCATACCTACGAGCAGTACTTC
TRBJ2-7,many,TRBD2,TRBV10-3,CAISEPGTSGLLEQYF,TGTGCCATCAGTGAACCCGGGACTAGCGGGTTGCTAGAGCAGTACTTC
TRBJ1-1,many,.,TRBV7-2,CASSAKEDVTEAFF,TGTGCCAGCAGCGCCAAGGAGGATGTAACTGAAGCTTTCTTT
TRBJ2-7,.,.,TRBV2,CASVLGKEYF,TGTGCCAGCGTGTTGGGGAAGGAGTACTTC